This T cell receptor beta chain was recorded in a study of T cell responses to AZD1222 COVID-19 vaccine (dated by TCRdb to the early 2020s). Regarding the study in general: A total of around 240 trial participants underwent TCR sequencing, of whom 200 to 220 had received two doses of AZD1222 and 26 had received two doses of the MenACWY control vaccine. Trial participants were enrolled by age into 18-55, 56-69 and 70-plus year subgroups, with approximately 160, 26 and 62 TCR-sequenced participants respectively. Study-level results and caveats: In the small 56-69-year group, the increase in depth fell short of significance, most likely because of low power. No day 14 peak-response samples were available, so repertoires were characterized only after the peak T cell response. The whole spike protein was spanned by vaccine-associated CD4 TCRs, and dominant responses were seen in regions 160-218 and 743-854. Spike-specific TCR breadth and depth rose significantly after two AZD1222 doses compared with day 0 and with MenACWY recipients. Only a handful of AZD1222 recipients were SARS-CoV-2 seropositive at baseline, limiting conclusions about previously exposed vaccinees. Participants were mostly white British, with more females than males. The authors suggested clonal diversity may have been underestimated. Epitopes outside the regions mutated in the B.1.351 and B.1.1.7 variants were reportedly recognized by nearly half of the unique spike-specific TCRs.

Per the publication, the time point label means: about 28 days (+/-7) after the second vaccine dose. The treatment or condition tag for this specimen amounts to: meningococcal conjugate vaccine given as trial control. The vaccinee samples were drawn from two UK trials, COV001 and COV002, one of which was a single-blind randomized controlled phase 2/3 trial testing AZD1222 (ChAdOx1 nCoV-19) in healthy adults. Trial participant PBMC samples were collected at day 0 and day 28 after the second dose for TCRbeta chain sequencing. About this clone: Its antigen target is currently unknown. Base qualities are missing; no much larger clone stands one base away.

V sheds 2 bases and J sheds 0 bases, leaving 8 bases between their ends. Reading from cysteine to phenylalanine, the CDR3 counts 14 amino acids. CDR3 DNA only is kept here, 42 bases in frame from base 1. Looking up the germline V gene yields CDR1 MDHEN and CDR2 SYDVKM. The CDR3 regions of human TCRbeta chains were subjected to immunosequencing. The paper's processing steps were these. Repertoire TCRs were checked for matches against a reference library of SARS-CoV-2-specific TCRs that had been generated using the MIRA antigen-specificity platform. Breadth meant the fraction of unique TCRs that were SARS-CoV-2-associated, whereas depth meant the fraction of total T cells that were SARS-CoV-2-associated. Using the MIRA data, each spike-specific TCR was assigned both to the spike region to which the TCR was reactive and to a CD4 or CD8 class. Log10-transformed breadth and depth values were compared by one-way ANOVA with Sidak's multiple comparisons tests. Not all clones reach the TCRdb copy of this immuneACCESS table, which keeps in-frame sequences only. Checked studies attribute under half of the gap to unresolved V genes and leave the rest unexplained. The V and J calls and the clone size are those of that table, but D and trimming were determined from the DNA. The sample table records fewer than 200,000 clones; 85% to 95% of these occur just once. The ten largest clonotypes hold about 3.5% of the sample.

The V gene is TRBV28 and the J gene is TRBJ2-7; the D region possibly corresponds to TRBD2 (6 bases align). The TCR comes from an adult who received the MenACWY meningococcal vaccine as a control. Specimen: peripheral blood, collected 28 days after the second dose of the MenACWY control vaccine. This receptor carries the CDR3 CASSLAGFSYEQYF. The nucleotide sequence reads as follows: TGTGCCAGCAGTTTAGCGGGGTTCTCCTACGAGCAGTACTTC.